A single sample is the source of the 12 T cell receptor beta chains below, sequenced in a study of cytomegalovirus exposure and HLA in healthy donors. The PCR had 60 Vbeta and 13 Jbeta primers. TCRdb's copy holds only in-frame clones and misses some; the assay was immunoSEQ multiplex PCR. The sample carries some 110,000 clones, over 60% recorded once. The material sequenced was PBMCs. The receptors derive from a woman between 40 and 55 years old in good health and CMV-seropositive.

The chain recombines TRBV16 with TRBJ1-6; D might be TRBD1 (5 bases). Germline CDR1 is KGHSY and CDR2 is FQNENV. V lost 10 bases to trimming and J lost 11 bases, with 27 bases between them. This CDR3 region has 16 residues. This chain's CDR3 is CATKPERQGEWAPLHF. CDR3 nucleotide sequence: TGTGCCACCAAGCCCGAACGGCAGGGCGAATGGGCACCCCTCCACTTT.

V and J are TRBV9 and TRBJ2-2, with 13 bases that match TRBD2. V lost 2 bases to trimming and J lost 1 base; unmatched junction nucleotides: 8. CDR1 SGDLS and CDR2 YYNGEE come from the germline V gene. CDR3 length: 19 amino acids. The CDR3 nucleotides read TGTGCCAGCAGCGTTCGGCGGAGGACTAGCGGGAGGAACACCGGGGAGCTGTTTTTT. Residues: CASSVRRRTSGRNTGELFF.

The sample holds a few counts of this clone. V and J are TRBV5-4 and TRBJ2-7, with 8 positions matching TRBD2. This CDR3 is built from 16 residues. V shed 1 base and J 5 bases; nucleotides not matched to a gene: 11. Per the germline V gene, CDR1 is SGHNT and CDR2 is YYREEE (reference sequence). CDR3: CASSLFSGRKKDEQYF. CDR3 DNA: TGTGCCAGCAGCTTGTTCAGCGGGAGAAAAAAGGACGAGCAGTACTTC.

The chain uses TRBV11-2 and TRBJ1-1; possibly TRBD1 for D (5 bases). The V and J ends lost 3 bases and 1 base respectively, with 6 bases between them. The germline CDR1 and CDR2 sequences are SGHAT and FQNNGV. This CDR3 comprises 13 residues. The CDR3 is CASSFDRNTEAFF. CDR3 nucleotides: TGTGCCAGCAGCTTTGACAGGAACACTGAAGCTTTCTTT.

The genes are TRBV7-2 and TRBJ2-7; perhaps TRBD1 as D (5 bases). Trimming took off 1 base at V and 0 bases at J, with 16 bases between the two ends. The CDR3 is made up of 17 amino acids. Germline V lookup: CDR1 SGHTA, CDR2 FQGNSA. Written as DNA, the CDR3 is TGTGCCAGCAGCTTAGGTATTAGGGGCCTCAGCTCCTACGAGCAGTACTTC. Translating it yields CASSLGIRGLSSYEQYF.

The chain carries TRBV19 and TRBJ2-3; tentative D call: TRBD1 (6 bases). Trimming pared 2 bases from V and 2 bases from J, leaving 14 bases between. Per germline, CDR1 LNHDA and CDR2 SQIVND (reference sequence). The CDR3 sequence is 16 residues long. CDR3 DNA sequence: TGTGCCAGTAGTATACAAGGGGGTTCTATCACAGATACGCAGTATTTT. Translation gives CASSIQGGSITDTQYF.

The gene calls are TRBV5-6 and TRBJ2-7; 8 bases map to TRBD1. J lost 5 bases, V lost 2 bases, and 12 bases had no gene match. Germline V gene lookup returns CDR1 SGHDT and CDR2 YYEEEE. The CDR3 runs to 16 residues. Here the CDR3 reads CASSFGEVTGVHEQYF. The CDR3 DNA is TGTGCCAGCAGCTTCGGGGAGGTGACAGGGGTCCACGAGCAGTACTTC.

The CDR3 region has the DNA TGTGCCTGGAGTACAGGGGCAGGGGGAAATTCACCCCTCCACTTT. The encoded protein is CAWSTGAGGNSPLHF. This chain links TRBV30 with TRBJ1-6; 7 bases are a match to TRBD1. J lost 7 bases, V lost 2 bases, and 8 bases had no gene match. This CDR3 contains 15 residues. CDR1 and CDR2 from the germline V gene are GTSNPN and SVGIG (reference sequence).

The V gene is TRBV7-8, the J gene TRBJ2-7; 8 nucleotides agree with TRBD2. The CDR3 loop spans 16 amino acids. V lost 1 base to trimming and J lost 0 bases; unmatched junction nucleotides: 5. CDR1 is SGHVS, CDR2 FQNEAQ, per germline. The CDR3 here is CASSLGLAYYSYEQYF. Written as DNA, the CDR3 is TGTGCCAGCAGCTTAGGACTAGCGTACTACTCCTACGAGCAGTACTTC.

This clone was recorded a few times. DNA of the CDR3: TGTGCCAGCACCCGGTCCTACAGGGATCGAAACACCATATATTTT. Amino acid sequence: CASTRSYRDRNTIYF. The rearrangement links TRBV6-5 to TRBJ1-3; D perhaps matches TRBD1 (6 bases). The V end was cut by 7 bases, the J end by 5 bases, with 18 bases between. This CDR3 has 15 residues. Germline CDR1 is MNHEY and CDR2 is SVGAGI.

By proportion, this clone is medium-sized. The chain links TRBV19 to TRBJ1-3, with unresolved D. Germline lookup yields CDR1 LNHDA and CDR2 SQIVND (reference sequence). The CDR3 is 15 amino acids. Between the trimmed V and J ends, which lost 5 bases and 0 bases, there was a span of 11 bases. The CDR3: CASSGRQDSGNTIYF. CDR3 nucleotide sequence: TGTGCCAGTAGTGGCCGCCAGGACTCTGGAAACACCATATATTTT.

The count of this clone is one. The rearrangement joins TRBV2 to TRBJ2-6; the match to TRBD1 covers 9 bases. The germline gives CDR1 SNHLY, CDR2 FYNNEI. V was clipped by 7 bases and J by 0 bases; unmatched bases: 7. The CDR3 has 17 amino acids. CDR3 amino acids: CASKAGTGISGANVLTF. Written as DNA, the CDR3 is TGTGCCAGCAAAGCCGGGACAGGGATCTCTGGGGCCAACGTCCTGACTTTC.